This T cell receptor beta chain was identified during a study of control samples from healthy donors and cancer patients. Method: immunoSEQ multiplex PCR; TCRdb's copy keeps in-frame clones and lacks some. The sample lists tens of thousands of clones; approximately 91% were seen once. CDR1 is MNHNS, CDR2 SASEGT, per germline. The length of the CDR3 is 15 residues. Trimming left V 1 base short and J 0 bases short, with 10 bases between. The origin of this receptor is a man aged 50-60 years with lung cancer. This chain uses TRBV6-1 with TRBJ2-7; TRBD1 or TRBD2 may be the D gene (6 bases each). The sample was PBMCs. The chain's CDR3 is CASSEDEGGSYEQYF. The DNA for the CDR3 is TGTGCCAGCAGTGAAGATGAGGGGGGCTCCTACGAGCAGTACTTC.